The TCR beta chain under discussion was sequenced for a study of T cell repertoires in cytomegalovirus infection. One entry per CDR3 protein, called by TCRdb with MiXCR from the reads. The data contain hundreds of thousands of distinct CDR3 sequences, almost 30% of them singletons. The germline V gene encodes CDR1 DFQATT and CDR2 SNEGSKA (reference sequence). V lost 0 bases and J lost 6; bases outside the gene matches: 4. The CDR3 sequence is 15 residues long. Study-level results: HLA-C-restricted CMV-specific TCR beta clonotypes prevailed in the ex vivo response. Identification of carriers of CMV plus the relevant HLA was achieved through cumulative public TCR beta family frequency.

In regard to this clonotype: The antigen is undetermined.

Sample: cultured PBMCs, taken from culture after CMV antigen stimulation. The clonotype originates from a human donor in good health (CMV status not recorded). Some clones in this sample may be carry-over from other donors' samples. The chain employs TRBV20-1 and TRBJ2-1, with 11 bases identical to TRBD2. The CDR3 protein is CSARELSGRANEQFF. CDR3 nucleotides: TGCAGTGCTAGAGAGCTTAGCGGGAGGGCCAATGAGCAGTTCTTC.